This T cell receptor (beta chain) was identified during a study of patients and donors after allogeneic stem cell transplantation (dated by TCRdb to the early 2020s). V gives up 5 bases and J gives up 6 bases, and the segment between their germline ends measures 18 bases. CDR1 and CDR2, looked up from the germline V gene, are SGHRS and YFSETQ. Its CDR3 holds 15 amino acids, cysteine through phenylalanine. Of the read, only the CDR3 DNA is kept; its 45 bases are in frame from base 1. Libraries were constructed by RT-PCR. TCRdb lists the instrument as NextSeq 550. TCRdb itself trimmed the public reads at Q25 with fastp, ran MiXCR and retained productive beta chains. All rows with the same CDR3 protein become a single entry with the most common DNA and genes. The sample includes about 2,300 distinct CDR3 sequences, with around 18% observed a single time. Approximately 13% of the sample goes to the ten largest clones.

Based on its abundance in the sample, this clonotype is large (0.1 to 1%). Its antigen has not been determined. Base quality data are lacking; no much larger clone is found one base away. The rearranged segments are TRBV5-1 and TRBJ2-4, with the identity of the D gene unclear. The specimen was blood, either unsorted or a sorted T cell fraction (not recorded which). The TCR comes from a human donor who was either an allogeneic HSCT recipient or a stem cell or donor lymphocyte infusion donor (not recorded which). It is not recorded whose cells these are; they may come from a transplant donor. The CDR3 region: CASRGDPSAGNIQYF. At the DNA level, the sequence is TGCGCCAGCAGAGGAGATCCTTCAGCAGGAAACATTCAGTACTTC. The variable domain in full, with residues beyond the CDR3 obtained from the reference TRBV5-1 and TRBJ2-4 genes, is KAGVTQTPRYLIKTRGQQVTLSCSPISGHRSVSWYQQTPGQGLQFLFEYFSETQRNKGNFPGRFSGRQFSNSRSEMNVSTLELGDSALYLCASRGDPSAGNIQYFGAGTRLSVL.